The 20 T cell receptor beta chains listed next were all sequenced from one sample in a study of human T cells and chemical hapten exposure (dated by TCRdb to 2020 to 2022). The time point tag for this specimen amounts to: pre-sensitization, week 0. The treatment or condition label, read with the paper, signifies: therapeutic diphenylcyclopropenone sensitization with weekly scalp DPC. Library preparation employed RACE. Instrument on record: NextSeq 500. Starting from the raw public reads, TCRdb applied fastp trimming at Q25, assembled clones with MiXCR and retained in-frame beta chains. Each record represents a unique CDR3 protein, reported with the most common genes and DNA among its rows. The sample table contains some 200,000 distinct CDR3 sequences; only one count was recorded for 25% to 35% of them. Of the sample, less than 3.5% falls within the top ten clones. Material: whole blood, obtained in connection with sensitization to the hapten diphenylcyclopropenone (DPC). The receptors shown here come from a woman aged 25 to 45 with alopecia areata. Some clones in this sample may be carry-over from other donors' samples.

This clonotype was observed once. The genes are TRBV18 and TRBJ1-6; the D gene is possibly TRBD1 (5 bases). Looked up from germline, CDR1 is KGHSH and CDR2 is LQKENI. This CDR3 comprises 16 residues. V lost 3 bases to trimming and J lost 7 bases, with 16 bases between them. The CDR3 spells CASSPPLRGVNSPLHF. CDR3 DNA sequence: TGTGCCAGCTCACCCCCGCTTAGAGGGGTGAATTCACCCCTCCACTTT.

This clonotype was counted only a few times. V and J are TRBV29-1 and TRBJ1-2; D remains unclear. The CDR3 runs to 11 residues. CDR1 SQVTM and CDR2 ANQGSEA come from the germline V gene. Trimming left V 4 bases short and J 4 bases short, with 7 bases between. CDR3 loop: CSVGGSYGYTF. CDR3 sequence (DNA): TGCAGCGTTGGCGGCAGCTATGGCTACACCTTC.

The rearrangement joins TRBV6-2 or TRBV6-3 to TRBJ2-2, with 7 bases aligning to TRBD1. From germline, CDR1 is MNHEY and CDR2 SVGEGT. Trimming cost V 5 bases and J 6 bases; bases outside gene matches: 3. CDR3 size: 13 residues. The CDR3 loop is CASSLTGPGELFF. For the CDR3, the DNA is TGTGCCAGCAGTCTGACAGGGCCCGGGGAGCTGTTTTTT.

This clonotype was detected only a few times. CDR3 amino acids: CASSLFDGAGTGELFF. The DNA of the CDR3 is TGCGCCAGCAGCTTGTTCGACGGGGCGGGGACCGGGGAGCTGTTTTTT. The rearrangement links TRBV5-1 to TRBJ2-2; possibly TRBD2 for D (6 bases). V was trimmed by 1 base and J by 5 bases, leaving 15 bases between them. Germline V lookup: CDR1 SGHRS, CDR2 YFSETQ. The CDR3 runs to 16 residues.

There are a few counts of this clonotype. This chain connects TRBV28 to TRBJ1-2; 7 bases line up with TRBD1. Germline V gene data show CDR1 as MDHEN and CDR2 as SYDVKM. The CDR3 sequence is 15 residues long. V trimming: 10 bases; J trimming: 8 bases; junction bases outside the gene matches: 19. In nucleotides, the CDR3 is TGTGCCACCAGGGTCAATCCGGGACAGCCCTGGGGCTACACCTTC. Translating gives CATRVNPGQPWGYTF.

J is TRBJ1-1 and V is TRBV29-1; D is undetermined. The CDR3 contains 14 residues. Trimming took 6 bases from V and 0 from J, leaving 14 bases between them. Germline CDR1 and CDR2: SQVTM and ANQGSEA. The chain's CDR3 is CSVSGSLMNTEAFF. DNA of the CDR3: TGCAGCGTGTCTGGTTCACTCATGAACACTGAAGCTTTCTTT.

This clonotype came up many times. One end of the junction is discordant with germline, which a read error may explain. The CDR3 reads CSPRRATSTDTQYF. The CDR3 nucleotides are TGCAGTCCTAGAAGAGCTACTAGCACAGATACGCAGTATTTT. The chain uses TRBV20-1 and TRBJ2-3; D not resolved. The CDR3 has 14 amino acids. Germline V CDR1 and CDR2: DFQATT, SNEGSKA (reference sequence).

The chain uses TRBV30 and TRBJ2-7; D is ambiguous. Germline V CDR1 and CDR2: GTSNPN, SVGIG (reference sequence). The CDR3 is 17 residues long. Trimming removed 0 bases from V and 4 bases from J, with 22 bases in between. The CDR3 region has the DNA TGTGCCTGGAGTGTGTTCCGTGGTGACTCCGCGACTTACGAGCAGTACTTC. This codes for CAWSVFRGDSATYEQYF.

This clonotype was seen only a few times. The V and J genes are TRBV10-3 and TRBJ1-2; D ambiguous. Deletions cut 6 bases from V and 5 bases from J, with 13 bases between. Germline CDR1 and CDR2: ENHRY and SYGVKD. This CDR3 has 13 residues. CDR3 bases: TGTGCCATCAGAGTACAGACGGAGTATGGCTACACCTTC. Translation: CAIRVQTEYGYTF.

The chain has TRBV28 and TRBJ2-7, with 8 bases aligning to TRBD2. Germline trimming cut 6 bases from V and 2 bases from J; bases unmatched to any gene: 9. Germline-derived CDR1 and CDR2 are MDHEN and SYDVKM. The CDR3 is 15 amino acids. The DNA for the CDR3 is TGTGCCAGCAGCCACCCCGGCGGGAGGACCTACGAGCAGTACTTC. Encoded protein: CASSHPGGRTYEQYF.

A few counts support this clonotype. This chain joins TRBV9 and TRBJ2-5, with a tentative D call TRBD2 (6 bases). The V end lost 2 bases, the J end lost 5 bases, and 13 bases lay between the germline ends. The CDR3 consists of 14 residues. CDR1 is SGDLS, CDR2 YYNGEE, per germline. The CDR3 nucleotides read TGTGCCAGCAGCGTCGGGACTCGAAGGGAGACCCAGTACTTC. It codes for CASSVGTRRETQYF.

In its sample, this clonotype was seen a few times. The chain couples TRBV29-1 to TRBJ1-2; maybe TRBD1 (5 bases). Germline V gives CDR1 SQVTM, CDR2 ANQGSEA. V was trimmed by 2 bases and J by 4 bases, leaving 17 bases between them. The CDR3 runs 15 residues. CDR3 amino acids: CSVEPGDSKIYGYTF. CDR3 DNA: TGCAGCGTTGAACCCGGTGACAGCAAAATCTATGGCTACACCTTC.

This clonotype was counted a single time. The chain joins TRBV29-1 to TRBJ2-3, with 11 bases aligning to TRBD1. The germline V gene encodes CDR1 SQVTM and CDR2 ANQGSEA. The V segment lost 7 bases and the J segment 6 bases; nucleotides outside the gene matches: 3. There are 12 residues in the CDR3. CDR3 bases: TGCAGCGGCGGGACAGGGGGTGATACGCAGTATTTT. This translates into CSGGTGGDTQYF.

This sequence joins TRBV2 and TRBJ2-1; D is perhaps TRBD2 (6 bases). The germline gives CDR1 SNHLY, CDR2 FYNNEI. V was cut by 6 bases and J by 3 bases, with 9 bases left in between. This CDR3 is 13 amino acids long. The CDR3 DNA reads TGTGCCAGCAGCGGGGACTTCTACAATGAGCAGTTCTTC. It translates to CASSGDFYNEQFF.

Many counts were recorded for this clonotype. The rearrangement links TRBV28 to TRBJ2-7; no reliable D call. Trimming removed 5 bases at V and 7 bases at J, with 9 bases between. The CDR3 is made up of 11 amino acids. Germline V gives CDR1 MDHEN, CDR2 SYDVKM. The CDR3 loop reads CASSLSQEQYF. The CDR3 DNA reads as TGTGCCAGCAGTCTCTCTCAAGAGCAGTACTTC.

This clonotype was recorded a few times. The chain carries TRBV6-6 and TRBJ2-5; TRBD2 aligns across 11 bases. CDR3 length: 17 amino acids. Germline V lookup: CDR1 MNHNY, CDR2 SVGAGI (reference sequence). V was clipped by 0 bases and J by 2 bases; unmatched bases: 5. CDR3 in amino acids: CASSYSLLAGGQETQYF. For the CDR3, the DNA is TGTGCCAGCAGTTACTCGTTGCTAGCGGGGGGACAAGAGACCCAGTACTTC.

This clonotype was detected only a few times. The gene calls are TRBV7-9 and TRBJ2-7; 9 bases line up with TRBD2. The CDR3 is made up of 17 amino acids. The J segment lost 2 bases and the V segment lost 5 bases, leaving 13 bases of the junction unmatched. Per germline, CDR1 SEHNR and CDR2 FQNEAQ (reference sequence). The CDR3 nucleotides are TGTGCCAGCAGCCCGGTGCGGGGGCTAGCGGGGACCTACGAGCAGTACTTC. Translation: CASSPVRGLAGTYEQYF.

The chain recombines TRBV24-1 with TRBJ1-4; possibly TRBD1 for D (5 bases). The length of the CDR3 is 15 residues. Germline V gene lookup returns CDR1 KGHDR and CDR2 SFDVKD. V shed 0 bases and J shed 8 bases, with 12 bases lying between them. The DNA for the CDR3 is TGTGCCACCAGTGATTTGTGGAGGGGAGGAGAAAAACTGTTTTTT. Amino acid sequence: CATSDLWRGGEKLFF.

Only a few counts were recorded for this clonotype. The chain carries TRBV2 and TRBJ1-5; 7 nucleotides align to TRBD1. CDR1 and CDR2 (germline): SNHLY, FYNNEI. The CDR3 covers 14 residues. V gave up 6 bases and J gave up 5 bases; unmatched junction bases: 7. The CDR3 spells CASRPGGGYQPQHF. The CDR3 DNA reads as TGTGCCAGCAGACCAGGGGGTGGATATCAGCCCCAGCATTTT. Full variable domain (rest looked up from reference TRBV2 and TRBJ1-5): EPEVTQTPSHQVTQMGQEVILRCVPISNHLYFYWYRQILGQKVEFLVSFYNNEISEKSEIFDDQFSVERPDGSNFTLKIRSTKLEDSAMYFCASRPGGGYQPQHFGDGTRLSIL.

The chain is built from TRBV6-5 and TRBJ2-3, with 9 nucleotides matching TRBD2. J was trimmed by 6 bases and V by 2 bases; bases with no gene match: 15. Germline V lookup: CDR1 MNHEY, CDR2 SVGAGI. The CDR3 loop spans 18 amino acids. For the CDR3, the DNA is TGTGCCAGCAGTTACACGCCCCCGGGACTAGCTTCCACGGATACGCAGTATTTT. This encodes CASSYTPPGLASTDTQYF.